This T cell receptor beta chain comes out of a study of T-cell memory formation after mild COVID-19. V lost 3 bases and J lost 4; bases outside the gene matches: 7. CDR1 is SGHDN and CDR2 is FVKESK in the germline V gene. This CDR3 is 15 amino acids long. The study, taken as a whole, reports: Pre-infection memory carried some responding clones, suggesting that cross-reactive memory joined.

Barcoded TCR alpha and TCR beta cDNA libraries with UMIs came from 5'RACE using constant-segment primers. MiXCR, run by TCRdb on the 5' RACE reads, gives a single entry per CDR3 protein. This sample has 120,000 to 150,000 distinct CDR3 sequences, with roughly 6.2% found just once. Concerning this clonotype itself: The antigen is not known.

Sequencing input: PBMCs or a T cell subset sorted from them (not recorded which). V usage is TRBV14 and J usage is TRBJ2-5, with 8 bases lining up with TRBD1. This clonotype originated in an adult woman who had mild COVID-19 (a few samples of this study predate the infection). Cell type and time point are not known. This CDR3 reads CASSHIGQGGETQYF. The CDR3 region has the DNA TGTGCCAGCAGCCACATCGGACAGGGAGGAGAGACCCAGTACTTC.